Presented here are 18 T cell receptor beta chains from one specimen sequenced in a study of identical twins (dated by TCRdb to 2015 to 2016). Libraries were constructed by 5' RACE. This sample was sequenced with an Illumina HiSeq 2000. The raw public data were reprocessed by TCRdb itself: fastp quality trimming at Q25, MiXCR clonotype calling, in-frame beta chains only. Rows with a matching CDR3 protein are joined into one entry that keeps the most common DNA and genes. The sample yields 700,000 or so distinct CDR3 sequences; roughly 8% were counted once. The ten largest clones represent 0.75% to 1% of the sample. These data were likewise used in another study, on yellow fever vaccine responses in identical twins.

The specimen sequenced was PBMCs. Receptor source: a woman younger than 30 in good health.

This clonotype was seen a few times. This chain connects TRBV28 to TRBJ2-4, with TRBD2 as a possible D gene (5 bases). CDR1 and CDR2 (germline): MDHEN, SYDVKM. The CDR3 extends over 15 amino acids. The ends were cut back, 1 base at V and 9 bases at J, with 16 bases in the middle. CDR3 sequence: CASSLSGMRGLIQYF. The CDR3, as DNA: TGTGCCAGCAGTTTATCGGGGATGCGAGGGCTCATTCAGTACTTC.

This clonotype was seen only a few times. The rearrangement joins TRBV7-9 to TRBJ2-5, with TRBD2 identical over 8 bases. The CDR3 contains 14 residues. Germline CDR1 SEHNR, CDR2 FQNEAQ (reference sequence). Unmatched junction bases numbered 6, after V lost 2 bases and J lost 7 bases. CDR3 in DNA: TGTGCCAGCAGCTTAATGGGACTAGAGGGGACCCAGTACTTC. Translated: CASSLMGLEGTQYF.

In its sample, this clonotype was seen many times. CDR3 protein: CASSYSRGSYNEQFF. The DNA of the CDR3 is TGTGCCAGCAGTTACTCAAGGGGGTCCTACAATGAGCAGTTCTTC. This chain connects TRBV6-2 or TRBV6-3 to TRBJ2-1; possible D gene TRBD1, 6 bases. The germline V gene has CDR1 MNHEY and CDR2 SVGEGT. Trimming removed 0 bases from V and 1 base from J, with 7 bases in between. This CDR3 has 15 residues.

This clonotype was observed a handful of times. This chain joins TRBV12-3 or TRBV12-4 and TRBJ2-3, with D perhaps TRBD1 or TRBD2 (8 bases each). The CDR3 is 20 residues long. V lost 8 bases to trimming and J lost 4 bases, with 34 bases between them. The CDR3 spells CASFPWTGSLRSGSPDTQYF. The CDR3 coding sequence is TGTGCCAGCTTCCCTTGGACAGGGTCGTTGAGGAGCGGGAGTCCAGATACGCAGTATTTT.

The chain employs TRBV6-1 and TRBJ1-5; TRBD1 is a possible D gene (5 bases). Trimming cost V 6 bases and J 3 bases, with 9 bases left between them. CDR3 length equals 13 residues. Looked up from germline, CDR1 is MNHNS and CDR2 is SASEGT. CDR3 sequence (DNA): TGTGCCAGCAGCGGGACTGTCAATCAGCCCCAGCATTTT. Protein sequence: CASSGTVNQPQHF.

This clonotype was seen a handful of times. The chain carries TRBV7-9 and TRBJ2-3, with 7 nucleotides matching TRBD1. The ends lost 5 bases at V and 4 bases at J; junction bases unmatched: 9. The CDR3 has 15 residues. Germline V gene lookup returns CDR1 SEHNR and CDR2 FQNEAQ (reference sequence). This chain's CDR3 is CASSGKGGQPDTQYF. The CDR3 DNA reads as TGTGCCAGCAGCGGTAAAGGGGGCCAACCAGATACGCAGTATTTT. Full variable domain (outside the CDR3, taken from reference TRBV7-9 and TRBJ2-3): DTGVSQNPRHKITKRGQNVTFRCDPISEHNRLYWYRQTLGQGPEFLTYFQNEAQLEKSRLLSDRFSAERPKGSFSTLEIQRTEQGDSAMYLCASSGKGGQPDTQYFGPGTRLTVL.

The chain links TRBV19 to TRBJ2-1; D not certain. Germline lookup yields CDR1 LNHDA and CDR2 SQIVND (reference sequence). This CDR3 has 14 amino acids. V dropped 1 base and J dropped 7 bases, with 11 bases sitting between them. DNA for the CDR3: TGTGCCAGTAGTATAGTGAAGGGTACGAATGAGCAGTTCTTC. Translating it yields CASSIVKGTNEQFF.

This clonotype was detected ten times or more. The CDR3 is CASSVGVGAYSYNEQFF. Here the CDR3 DNA reads TGTGCCAGCAGCGTAGGGGTCGGGGCCTACTCCTACAATGAGCAGTTCTTC. The gene calls are TRBV9 and TRBJ2-1, with D perhaps given as TRBD1 or TRBD2 (5 bases each). Trimming cost V 0 bases and J 0 bases, with 13 bases left between them. This CDR3 has 17 amino acids. Germline V gives CDR1 SGDLS, CDR2 YYNGEE.

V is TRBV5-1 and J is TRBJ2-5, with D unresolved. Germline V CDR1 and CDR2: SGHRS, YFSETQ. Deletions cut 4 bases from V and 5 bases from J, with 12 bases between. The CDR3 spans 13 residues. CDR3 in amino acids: CASSVWGGETQYF. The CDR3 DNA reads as TGCGCCAGCAGCGTCTGGGGTGGGGAGACCCAGTACTTC.

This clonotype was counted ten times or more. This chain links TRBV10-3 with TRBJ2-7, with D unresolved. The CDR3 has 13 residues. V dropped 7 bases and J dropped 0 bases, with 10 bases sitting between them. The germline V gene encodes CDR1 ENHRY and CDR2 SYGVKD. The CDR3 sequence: CAIMGLSSYEQYF. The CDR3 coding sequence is TGTGCCATCATGGGGTTAAGCTCCTACGAGCAGTACTTC.

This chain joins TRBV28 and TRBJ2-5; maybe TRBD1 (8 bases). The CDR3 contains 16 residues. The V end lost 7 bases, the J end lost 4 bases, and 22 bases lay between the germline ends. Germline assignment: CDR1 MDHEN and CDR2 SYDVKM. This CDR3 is CASTRGLTGEGETQYF. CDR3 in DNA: TGTGCCAGCACCCGGGGCCTGACAGGGGAGGGAGAGACCCAGTACTTC.

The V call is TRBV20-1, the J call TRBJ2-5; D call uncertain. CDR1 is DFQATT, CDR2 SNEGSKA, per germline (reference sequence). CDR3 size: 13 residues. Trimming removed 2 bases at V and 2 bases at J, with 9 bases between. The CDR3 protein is CSARKDKQETQYF. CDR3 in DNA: TGCAGTGCTAGAAAAGACAAGCAAGAGACCCAGTACTTC.

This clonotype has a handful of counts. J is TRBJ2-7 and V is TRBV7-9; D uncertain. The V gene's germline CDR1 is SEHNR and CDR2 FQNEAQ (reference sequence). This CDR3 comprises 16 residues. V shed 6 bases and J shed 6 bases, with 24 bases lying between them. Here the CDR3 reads CASSQLVRQDGSEQYF. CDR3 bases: TGTGCCAGCAGTCAACTTGTTCGGCAGGATGGGTCCGAGCAGTACTTC.

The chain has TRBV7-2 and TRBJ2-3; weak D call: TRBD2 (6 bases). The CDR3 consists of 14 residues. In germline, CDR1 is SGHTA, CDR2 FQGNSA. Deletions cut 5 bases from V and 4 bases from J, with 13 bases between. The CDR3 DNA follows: TGTGCCAGCAGCCTGGGACTTCCGCCAGATACGCAGTATTTT. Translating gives CASSLGLPPDTQYF.

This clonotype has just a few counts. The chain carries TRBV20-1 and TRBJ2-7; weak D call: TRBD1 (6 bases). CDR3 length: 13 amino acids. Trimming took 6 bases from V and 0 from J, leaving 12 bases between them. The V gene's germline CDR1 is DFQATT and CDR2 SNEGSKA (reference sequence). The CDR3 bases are TGCAGTGCGCTTACAGGGTTCTCCTACGAGCAGTACTTC. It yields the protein CSALTGFSYEQYF.

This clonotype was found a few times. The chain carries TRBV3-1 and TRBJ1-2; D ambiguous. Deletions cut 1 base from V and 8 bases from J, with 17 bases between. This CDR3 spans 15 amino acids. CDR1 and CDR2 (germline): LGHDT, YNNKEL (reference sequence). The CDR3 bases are TGTGCCAGCAGCCAAGCGGAGGGAGCCTTGTGGGGCTACACCTTC. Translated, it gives CASSQAEGALWGYTF.

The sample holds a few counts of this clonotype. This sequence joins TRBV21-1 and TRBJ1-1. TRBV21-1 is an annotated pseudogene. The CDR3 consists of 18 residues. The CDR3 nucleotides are TGTGCCAGCCGGAAGAGGGACAGCCGGGCCGGGCCCAACACTGAAGCTTTCTTT. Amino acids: CASRKRDSRAGPNTEAFF.

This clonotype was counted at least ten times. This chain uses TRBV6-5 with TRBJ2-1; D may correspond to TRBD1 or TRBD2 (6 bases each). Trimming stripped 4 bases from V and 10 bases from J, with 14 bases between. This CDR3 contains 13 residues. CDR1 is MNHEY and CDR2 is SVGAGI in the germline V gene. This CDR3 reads CASSSMEGGEQFF. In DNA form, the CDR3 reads TGTGCCAGCAGTTCCATGGAGGGGGGAGAGCAGTTCTTC.